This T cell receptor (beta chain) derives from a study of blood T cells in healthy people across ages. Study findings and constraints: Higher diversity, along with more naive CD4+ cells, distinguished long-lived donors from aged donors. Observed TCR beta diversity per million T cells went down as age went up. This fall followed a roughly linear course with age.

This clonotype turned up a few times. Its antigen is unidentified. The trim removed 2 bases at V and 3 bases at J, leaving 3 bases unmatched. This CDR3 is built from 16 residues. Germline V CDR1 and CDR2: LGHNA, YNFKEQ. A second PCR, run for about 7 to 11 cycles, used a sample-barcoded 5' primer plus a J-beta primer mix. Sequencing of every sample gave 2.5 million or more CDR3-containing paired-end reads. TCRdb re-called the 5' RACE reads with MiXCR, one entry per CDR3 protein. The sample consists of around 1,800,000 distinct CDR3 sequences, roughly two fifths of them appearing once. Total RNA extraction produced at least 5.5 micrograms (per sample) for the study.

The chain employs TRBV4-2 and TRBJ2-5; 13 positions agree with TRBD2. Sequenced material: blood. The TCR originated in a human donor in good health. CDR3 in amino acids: CASSQSGLAGEETQYF. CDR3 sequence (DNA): TGTGCCAGCAGCCAATCAGGACTAGCGGGGGAAGAGACCCAGTACTTC.